Below are 19 T cell receptor beta chains sequenced from a single sample in a study of T cells in Graves' hyperthyroidism and ophthalmopathy. Amplification of TCR beta CDR3 regions used RNA as the template. In the first-round RT-PCR of the TCR CDR3, the HTBI primer set was used. TCRdb redid the calling of the multiplex PCR reads with MiXCR, one entry per CDR3 protein. The sample includes 730,000 or so distinct CDR3 sequences, around 20% of them seen just once. The sample taken for sequencing was blood. Receptor source: a woman in her forties or fifties with Graves' hyperthyroidism that later progressed to Graves' ophthalmopathy.

The V and J genes are TRBV27 and TRBJ1-6; D is undetermined. The germline CDR1 and CDR2 sequences are MNHEY and SMNVEV (reference sequence). The CDR3 sequence is 15 residues long. V lost 5 bases, J lost 9 bases, and 17 bases lay in between. The CDR3 bases are TGTGCCAGCAGTCCCCGGCGGGGAAGCAGTTCACCCCTCCACTTT. Its protein is CASSPRRGSSSPLHF.

This clonotype occurred many times. V gene TRBV5-1 combines with J gene TRBJ1-2, with 9 bases identical to TRBD1. CDR3 length: 15 amino acids. Germline V CDR1 and CDR2: SGHRS, YFSETQ. Trimming took 2 bases from V and 4 from J; bases not matched to a gene: 6. This CDR3 is CASSLNRGPGYGYTF. The CDR3 bases are TGCGCCAGCAGCTTAAACAGGGGGCCGGGCTATGGCTACACCTTC.

This clonotype was recorded at least ten times. The chain carries TRBV6-1 and TRBJ1-2; tentative D call: TRBD1 (5 bases). The CDR3 sequence is 16 residues long. The germline CDR1 and CDR2 sequences are MNHNS and SASEGT. The germline V and J ends were trimmed by 4 bases and 7 bases, with 22 bases remaining between them. In DNA form, the CDR3 reads TGTGCCAGCAGTGTACCCCGAGGAGGGGCAGTCGGTGGCTACACCTTC. Its protein is CASSVPRGGAVGGYTF.

Worth noting for this clonotype: The junction and the germline gene differ at one end; a read error may be behind it. The gene calls are TRBV9 and TRBJ2-1, with 8 positions matching TRBD2. The germline V gene has CDR1 SGDLS and CDR2 YYNGEE. The CDR3 is 16 residues long. CDR3 amino acids: CASSVSGGLTYSEQFF. In DNA, the CDR3 is TGTGCCAGCAGCGTAAGCGGGGGCCTAACCTACAGTGAGCAGTTCTTC.

The table lists this clonotype with a few counts. The chain recombines TRBV7-9 with TRBJ1-4, with D maybe TRBD1 (5 bases). Germline loops: CDR1 SEHNR, CDR2 FQNEAQ (reference sequence). The germline V and J ends were trimmed by 6 bases and 4 bases, with 15 bases remaining between them. The CDR3 is 15 amino acids. The CDR3 region is CASRWDAGDNEKLFF. In DNA form, the CDR3 reads TGTGCCAGCAGGTGGGACGCAGGCGATAATGAAAAACTGTTTTTT.

This clonotype was seen ten or more times. The genes are TRBV12-3 or TRBV12-4 and TRBJ2-7, with D possibly TRBD1 on 5 matching bases. The V end lost 5 bases, the J end lost 3 bases, and 26 bases lay between the germline ends. This CDR3 is built from 18 residues. The CDR3: CASSKLGLLQVGNYEQYF. The CDR3 region has the DNA TGTGCCAGCAGTAAGCTAGGCCTCCTACAGGTGGGGAACTACGAGCAGTACTTC.

This clonotype was picked up a small number of times. The chain is built from TRBV11-2 and TRBJ2-2; 11 bases align to TRBD2. Germline CDR1 reads SGHAT; CDR2 reads FQNNGV. V shed 0 bases, J shed 5 bases, and the junction held 11 bases outside the gene matches. The CDR3 is made up of 19 amino acids. CDR3 sequence (DNA): TGTGCCAGCAGCTTAGATACAATAGCGGGGGGGCCAGGGACCGGGGAGCTGTTTTTT. Its translation: CASSLDTIAGGPGTGELFF.

This clonotype was found a few times. The chain is built from TRBV6-1 and TRBJ2-1, with 8 bases lining up with TRBD1. The V gene's germline CDR1 is MNHNS and CDR2 SASEGT. V shed 8 bases, J shed 2 bases, and the junction held 8 bases outside the gene matches. The CDR3 loop spans 15 amino acids. The CDR3 coding sequence is TGTGCCAGCGGCACGGACAGGGCGGCCTACAATGAGCAGTTCTTC. Its protein product is CASGTDRAAYNEQFF.

Turning to this clonotype: It may be a read error: a sequence one base away is much more abundant. J is TRBJ2-7 and V is TRBV27; no clear D gene. The CDR3 sequence is 13 residues long. CDR1 is MNHEY, CDR2 SMNVEV, per germline (reference sequence). The CDR3 here is CAGSLLVGVEQYF. In DNA form, the CDR3 reads TGTGCCGGCAGTTTATTAGTCGGAGTAGAGCAGTACTTC.

This clonotype appeared many times. CDR3 amino acids: CAWEGRPNTGELFF. CDR3 nucleotides: TGTGCCTGGGAGGGAAGGCCGAACACCGGGGAGCTGTTTTTT. V and J are TRBV30 and TRBJ2-2; perhaps TRBD2 as D (5 bases). The CDR3 covers 14 residues. CDR1 and CDR2 (germline): GTSNPN, SVGIG (reference sequence). The V and J ends lost 5 bases and 0 bases respectively, with 10 bases between them.

The chain uses TRBV9 and TRBJ2-3, with 11 bases identical to TRBD1. This CDR3 has 14 amino acids. Trimming removed 0 bases from V and 6 bases from J; junction bases left unmatched: 0. Germline CDR1 is SGDLS and CDR2 is YYNGEE. The CDR3 bases are TGTGCCAGCAGCGTAGGGGACAGGGGGGATACGCAGTATTTT. It encodes CASSVGDRGDTQYF.

Comment on this clonotype: The junction departs from germline at one end; a sequencing error may be responsible. The chain links TRBV7-9 to TRBJ2-7, with a possible D match to TRBD2 (5 bases). Germline V gives CDR1 SEHNR, CDR2 FQNEAQ (reference sequence). The CDR3 is 14 residues long. CDR3 DNA: TGTGCCGGCAGCTTAGCGAGCTCAGCCTACGAGCAGTACTTC. Translation: CAGSLASSAYEQYF.

This clonotype was observed a few times. This chain connects TRBV5-1 to TRBJ1-1; D is undetermined. This CDR3 has 14 amino acids. The germline V and J ends were trimmed by 1 base and 1 base, with 8 bases remaining between them. CDR1 is SGHRS, CDR2 YFSETQ, per germline. This CDR3 reads CASSLLSANTEAFF. Written as DNA, the CDR3 is TGCGCCAGCAGCTTGTTATCTGCGAACACTGAAGCTTTCTTT.

This clonotype appeared many times. This rearrangement joins TRBV7-2 to TRBJ2-1; possible D gene TRBD2, 5 bases. Looked up from germline, CDR1 is SGHTA and CDR2 is FQGNSA. The ends were cut back, 4 bases at V and 0 bases at J, with 10 bases in the middle. The CDR3 runs to 15 residues. CDR3 protein: CASSYGLSSYNEQFF. The CDR3 coding sequence is TGTGCCAGCAGCTACGGACTGAGCTCCTACAATGAGCAGTTCTTC.

This clonotype turned up a few times. The chain couples TRBV20-1 to TRBJ2-5, with 9 bases identical to TRBD2. CDR3 length: 16 residues. With 5 bases clipped from V and 4 bases from J, the junction kept 14 bases outside the gene matches. Germline V lookup: CDR1 DFQATT, CDR2 SNEGSKA (reference sequence). The CDR3 nucleotides read TGCAGTGCTCCTGACCCGGGACTAGCATCTCGAGAGACCCAGTACTTC. Amino acid sequence: CSAPDPGLASRETQYF.

This clonotype was seen a few times. The CDR3 nucleotides read TGCAGTGCTAGAGATTCATTATCTCTAGCGGGGGGGGTTCTTGGGACCCAGTACTTC. This translates into CSARDSLSLAGGVLGTQYF. V usage is TRBV20-1 and J usage is TRBJ2-5; 12 bases are a match to TRBD2. Trimming removed 0 bases from V and 7 bases from J; junction bases left unmatched: 18. Per the germline V gene, CDR1 is DFQATT and CDR2 is SNEGSKA (reference sequence). The CDR3 has 19 residues.

The chain combines TRBV4-2 with TRBJ1-6; D remains ambiguous. This CDR3 has 15 amino acids. The germline V gene encodes CDR1 LGHNA and CDR2 YNFKEQ. Trimming took 3 bases from V and 0 from J, leaving 6 bases between them. The CDR3: CASSHTDSYNSPLHF. DNA for the CDR3: TGTGCCAGCAGCCACACGGACTCCTATAATTCACCCCTCCACTTT.

V gene TRBV19 combines with J gene TRBJ2-2; D remains unclear. The CDR3 spans 13 residues. Trimming took 3 bases from V and 5 from J, leaving 7 bases between them. Germline CDR1 is LNHDA and CDR2 is SQIVND (reference sequence). This CDR3 reads CASSMGGTGELFF. The DNA for the CDR3 is TGTGCCAGTAGTATGGGTGGAACCGGGGAGCTGTTTTTT.

This clonotype has more than one count but fewer than ten. The chain is built from TRBV5-1 and TRBJ2-5; D ambiguous. This CDR3 is 15 amino acids long. CDR1 is SGHRS, CDR2 YFSETQ, per germline. V dropped 3 bases and J dropped 2 bases, with 14 bases sitting between them. The CDR3 loop reads CASSSFGREQETQYF. The CDR3, as DNA: TGCGCCAGCAGCTCCTTCGGTCGAGAGCAAGAGACCCAGTACTTC.